The clone carrying this T cell receptor (beta chain) was recorded at least ten times. The antigen is not known. 5'RACE with 10-nucleotide random UMIs generated the cDNA. Each CDR3 protein gets one entry after TCRdb re-called the 5' RACE reads with MiXCR. This table holds 15,000 or so distinct CDR3 sequences, roughly 15% found once. V was clipped by 4 bases and J by 4 bases, with 7 bases between them. This CDR3 is built from 13 residues. From germline, CDR1 is WSHSY and CDR2 SAAADI. This sample was taken from a study of neurological immune-mediated disorders. Overall study results and limits: Among expanded clones, no CDR3 amino acid sequences were shared across subjects, a pattern suggesting private repertoires in all groups.

V is TRBV10-2 and J is TRBJ2-2; D gene unclear. The origin of this receptor is a man aged 60-69 years with HTLV-1-associated myelopathy (HAM/TSP). Material: PBMCs. The DNA of the CDR3 is TGCGCCAGCAGTGGAACGATCACCGGGGAGCTGTTTTTT. Its translation is CASSGTITGELFF.